A selection of T cell receptor beta chains follows, all from one sample in a study of CD8+CD57+ T cells in acquired aplastic anemia. TCRdb analysed the reads with MiXCR anew, one entry per CDR3 protein. The sample has 160,000 or so distinct CDR3 sequences, around 47% seen once. The sequenced material came from sorted CD4+, CD8+, or CD8+CD57+ T cells (not recorded which) from PBMCs. Source of these receptors: a human donor with aplastic anemia. Each CDR3 is given with its conserved first and last residue. D genes are given only for firm matches. Size is omitted from some rows. Given values are once, few, many or a class for expanded clones.

clone size: .; J gene: TRBJ1-3; V gene: TRBV6-5; D gene: TRBD1; CDR3 DNA: TGTGCCAGCAGTTACTCGAAGATGAGGGGGCCTGGAAACACCATATATTTT; CDR3 protein: CASSYSKMRGPGNTIYF
clone size: .; J gene: TRBJ2-7; V gene: TRBV9; D gene: .; CDR3 DNA: TGTGCCAGCAGCTCACAGACCAGACCCTACGAGCAGTACTTC; CDR3 protein: CASSSQTRPYEQYF
clone size: many; J gene: TRBJ1-1; V gene: TRBV20-1; D gene: TRBD1; CDR3 DNA: TGCAGTGCTAGAGTTGGGCAGGGGGGGGCTGAAGCTTTCTTT; CDR3 protein: CSARVGQGGAEAFF
clone size: .; J gene: TRBJ1-2; V gene: TRBV15; D gene: .; CDR3 DNA: TGTGCCACCAGCAGTGCTCTTACGGACGGGACCTTAACGCCGGGCTACACCTTC; CDR3 protein: CATSSALTDGTLTPGYTF
clone size: .; J gene: TRBJ1-6; V gene: TRBV20-1; D gene: .; CDR3 DNA: TGCAGTGCCACTAGGGTCTCGGCAGGAGCAAGATCACCCCTCCACTTT; CDR3 protein: CSATRVSAGARSPLHF
clone size: .; J gene: TRBJ1-2; V gene: TRBV10-3; D gene: .; CDR3 DNA: TGTGCCATCAGTGCGGACGGGACACGCGCTGGCTACACCTTC; CDR3 protein: CAISADGTRAGYTF
clone size: .; J gene: TRBJ2-2; V gene: TRBV10-3; D gene: .; CDR3 DNA: TGTGACAGCAGCCTCTCGAGCCTTAACACCGGGGAGCTGTTTTTT; CDR3 protein: CDSSLSSLNTGELFF
clone size: many; J gene: TRBJ1-2; V gene: TRBV4-2; D gene: .; CDR3 DNA: TGTGCCAGCAGCCAAAACGGAGGGAGGGTAAACTATGGCTACACCTTC; CDR3 protein: CASSQNGGRVNYGYTF
clone size: .; J gene: TRBJ1-5; V gene: TRBV19; D gene: TRBD1; CDR3 DNA: TGTGCCAGTAGTATATCCCAGGGGGCATCCCTGAATCAGCCCCAGCATTTT; CDR3 protein: CASSISQGASLNQPQHF
clone size: many; J gene: TRBJ2-7; V gene: TRBV7-2; D gene: .; CDR3 DNA: TGTGCCAGCAACCCGGACAGAAGCTCCTACGAGCAGTACTTC; CDR3 protein: CASNPDRSSYEQYF
clone size: few; J gene: TRBJ1-3; V gene: TRBV2; D gene: .; CDR3 DNA: TGTGCCAGCAACTCGGAAGGAAACACCACATATTTT; CDR3 protein: CASNSEGNTTYF
clone size: medium-sized; J gene: TRBJ1-3; V gene: TRBV10-3; D gene: .; CDR3 DNA: TGTGCCAACTGGGACAATGGAAACACCATATATTTT; CDR3 protein: CANWDNGNTIYF
clone size: .; J gene: TRBJ1-2; V gene: TRBV4-2; D gene: .; CDR3 DNA: TGTGCCAGCAGCCCTGACTGGGGGGAGTCCACCTTC; CDR3 protein: CASSPDWGESTF
clone size: .; J gene: TRBJ1-2; V gene: TRBV24-1; D gene: .; CDR3 DNA: TGTGCCACCAGTGATCCCCCCCCAAGCTATGGCTACACCTTC; CDR3 protein: CATSDPPPSYGYTF
clone size: few; J gene: TRBJ2-7; V gene: TRBV18; D gene: TRBD1; CDR3 DNA: TGTGCCAGCTCACCCACCCGGGACAGAACCTACGAGCAGTACTTC; CDR3 protein: CASSPTRDRTYEQYF
clone size: many; J gene: TRBJ1-2; V gene: TRBV18; D gene: TRBD1; CDR3 DNA: TGTGCCAGCTCACCTGGACAGGCGCCGCGCTACACCTTC; CDR3 protein: CASSPGQAPRYTF
clone size: .; J gene: TRBJ1-3; V gene: TRBV25-1; D gene: TRBD1; CDR3 DNA: TGTGCCAGCAGTGACCGCGTGACAGGGGGCTCTGGAAACACCATATATTTT; CDR3 protein: CASSDRVTGGSGNTIYF
clone size: .; J gene: TRBJ2-7; V gene: TRBV2; D gene: TRBD2; CDR3 DNA: TGTGCCAGCCAGACGGGACTAGCATACGAGCAGTACTTC; CDR3 protein: CASQTGLAYEQYF
clone size: once; J gene: TRBJ2-5; V gene: TRBV5-6; D gene: .; CDR3 DNA: TGTGCCAGCAGCTTACAAGGGGACGGGACCCAGTACTTC; CDR3 protein: CASSLQGDGTQYF
clone size: .; J gene: TRBJ1-2; V gene: TRBV7-2; D gene: TRBD1; CDR3 DNA: TGTGCCAGCAGCTTGACAGGGCACTATGGCTACACCTTC; CDR3 protein: CASSLTGHYGYTF
clone size: many; J gene: TRBJ2-7; V gene: TRBV5-1; D gene: TRBD1; CDR3 DNA: TGCGCCACCTCTAGGGACAGTACAGGATCCTACGAGCAGTACTTC; CDR3 protein: CATSRDSTGSYEQYF
clone size: .; J gene: TRBJ2-5; V gene: TRBV11-2; D gene: .; CDR3 DNA: TGTGCCAGCAGCCCGGGGGGGGGACAGCAAGAGACCCAGTACTTC; CDR3 protein: CASSPGGGQQETQYF
clone size: .; J gene: TRBJ1-6; V gene: TRBV25-1; D gene: .; CDR3 DNA: TGTGCCAGCTTCTGGGGACTCAGCTCCTATAATTCACCCCTCCACTTT; CDR3 protein: CASFWGLSSYNSPLHF
clone size: once; J gene: TRBJ2-3; V gene: TRBV24-1; D gene: .; CDR3 DNA: TGTGCCACCAGTGATTCGCTGACTCGGGATACGCAGTATTTT; CDR3 protein: CATSDSLTRDTQYF
clone size: many; J gene: TRBJ1-1; V gene: TRBV5-1; D gene: .; CDR3 DNA: TGCGCCAGCAAAGGCACCGGAACGGGAAACACTGAAGCTTTCTTT; CDR3 protein: CASKGTGTGNTEAFF
clone size: .; J gene: TRBJ2-3; V gene: TRBV11-2; D gene: .; CDR3 DNA: TGTGCCAGCAGCTTATCTAGCGCCCCTGCTAATACGCAGTATTTT; CDR3 protein: CASSLSSAPANTQYF
clone size: .; J gene: TRBJ2-1; V gene: TRBV12-5; D gene: .; CDR3 DNA: TGTGCTAGTGGGACCGGACCCAACAATGAGCAGTTCTTC; CDR3 protein: CASGTGPNNEQFF
clone size: many; J gene: TRBJ2-3; V gene: TRBV20-1; D gene: TRBD1; CDR3 DNA: TGCAGTGCTACTAGACAGGGGGCAAACACAGATACGCAGTATTTT; CDR3 protein: CSATRQGANTDTQYF
clone size: .; J gene: TRBJ2-3; V gene: TRBV10-3; D gene: .; CDR3 DNA: TGTGCCATCAGTGTTATGACTACCACAGATACGCAGTATTTT; CDR3 protein: CAISVMTTTDTQYF
clone size: .; J gene: TRBJ1-1; V gene: TRBV2; D gene: .; CDR3 DNA: TGTGCCAGCATTCGGCGCCACCGCTCCGACACTGAAGCTTTCTTT; CDR3 protein: CASIRRHRSDTEAFF
clone size: .; J gene: TRBJ2-3; V gene: TRBV4-2; D gene: .; CDR3 DNA: TGTGCCAGCAGCCGATCGTGGGGGGGCGCTGGCACAGATACGCAGTATTTT; CDR3 protein: CASSRSWGGAGTDTQYF
clone size: .; J gene: TRBJ2-7; V gene: TRBV10-3; D gene: .; CDR3 DNA: TGTGCCAGCAGTGCGGGGTCCCCTACCTACGAGCAGTACTTC; CDR3 protein: CASSAGSPTYEQYF
clone size: .; J gene: TRBJ1-5; V gene: TRBV24-1; D gene: .; CDR3 DNA: TGTGCCACCAGTGATAGCAGATCTAGCAATCAGCATTTT; CDR3 protein: CATSDSRSSNQHF
clone size: many; J gene: TRBJ1-5; V gene: TRBV12-3/TRBV12-4; D gene: .; CDR3 DNA: TGTGCCAGCAGTTTAGACAGCAGGATTGGGCCCCAGCATTTT; CDR3 protein: CASSLDSRIGPQHF
clone size: many; J gene: TRBJ1-2; V gene: TRBV9; D gene: .; CDR3 DNA: TGTGCCAGCAGCACCACAGAGTATGGCTACACCTTC; CDR3 protein: CASSTTEYGYTF
clone size: .; J gene: TRBJ1-2; V gene: TRBV24-1; D gene: .; CDR3 DNA: TGTGCCACCAGCGGGGACAACTCAGTCTATGGCTACACCTTC; CDR3 protein: CATSGDNSVYGYTF
clone size: .; J gene: TRBJ2-5; V gene: TRBV20-1; D gene: .; CDR3 DNA: TGCAGTGCTAGGTCGGTCGAGACCCAGTACTTC; CDR3 protein: CSARSVETQYF
clone size: .; J gene: TRBJ2-3; V gene: TRBV15; D gene: .; CDR3 DNA: TGTGCCACCGGAACGGAGGGCTTGGCAGATACGCAGTATTTT; CDR3 protein: CATGTEGLADTQYF
clone size: .; J gene: TRBJ2-7; V gene: TRBV7-6; D gene: .; CDR3 DNA: TGTGCCAGCAGCTTAGAATCGGGGGTTACCCCCTACGAGCAGTACTTC; CDR3 protein: CASSLESGVTPYEQYF
clone size: once; J gene: TRBJ2-1; V gene: TRBV29-1; D gene: TRBD2; CDR3 DNA: TGCAGCGTTGTAGCGGGAGCCCATGAGCAATTCTTC; CDR3 protein: CSVVAGAHEQFF
clone size: many; J gene: TRBJ2-5; V gene: TRBV6-1; D gene: TRBD2; CDR3 DNA: TGTGCCAGCAGTCTAGCGGCTGGTGTAACCCAGTACTTC; CDR3 protein: CASSLAAGVTQYF
clone size: few; J gene: TRBJ2-5; V gene: TRBV5-1; D gene: TRBD2; CDR3 DNA: TGCGCCAGCAGCTTGGCCGGGGGGAGAGAGACCCAGTACTTC; CDR3 protein: CASSLAGGRETQYF
clone size: many; J gene: TRBJ1-3; V gene: TRBV20-1; D gene: TRBD1; CDR3 DNA: TGCAGTGCTAGGCAGGGGGCAGGAAACACCATATATTTT; CDR3 protein: CSARQGAGNTIYF
clone size: .; J gene: TRBJ2-5; V gene: TRBV20-1; D gene: .; CDR3 DNA: TGCAGTGCTAGAGTGAGGGTTGGAGAGACCCAGTACTTC; CDR3 protein: CSARVRVGETQYF
clone size: many; J gene: TRBJ1-1; V gene: TRBV2; D gene: TRBD1; CDR3 DNA: TGTGCCAGCAGGATAGACAGGGGCGGCACTGAAGCTTTCTTT; CDR3 protein: CASRIDRGGTEAFF